This TCR beta chain was identified in a study of blood T cell repertoires in COVID-19. Participants were aged about 18 to 90 years, lived in under 25 US areas, and enrolled virtually. Participants had their cohort set by participant-reported clinical history. As handled by the study authors: Amplification of reference gene primers was used by the study to estimate nucleated cell counts. Produced via immunoSEQ multiplex PCR; TCRdb's table is partial and in-frame only. V and J calls and clone size are as listed in that table; D and trimming were resolved from the DNA. The profile shows some 320,000 clones, roughly nine tenths of them singletons. Note on this clone: The DNA is left out, because the CDR3 cannot be placed on it with certainty; the CDR3 is given as TCRdb lists it.

From its first to its last residue, the CDR3 has 16 amino acids. The rearrangement uses TRBV21-1 and TRBJ1-3; TRBD1, as called in the table, went unchecked against the DNA. TRBV21-1 is marked as a pseudogene. Specimen: PBMCs or T cells enriched from blood (not recorded which). This receptor was identified in a woman between 50 and 59 years old who had been exposed to COVID-19. The CDR3: CASSKVGTGAGNTIYF.